This TCR beta chain was sequenced during a study of CD8+ T cells in alopecia areata. Study-level information: Those patients who were treated received oral tofacitinib, which was given at 5 to 10 mg twice daily for moderate-to-severe alopecia areata.

Germline V gene sequence: CDR1 GTSNPN, CDR2 SVGIG (reference sequence). The CDR3 has 12 residues. V dropped 5 bases and J dropped 4 bases, with 11 bases sitting between them. Patients with alopecia areata provided lesional scalp punch biopsies as well as peripheral blood. General study points: Among patients, TCR sharing was less clear than in mice, a difference possibly due in part to HLA diversity in the patient population. Greater clonality was observed in lesional scalp samples, especially alopecia totalis/universalis, versus normal scalp.

Details on this clone: Its matching antigen is unknown.

RNA, once extracted, was reverse transcribed into cDNA for use as the sequencing template. Sequenced by immunoSEQ multiplex PCR; TCRdb stores in-frame clones only, minus some. Of 55,000 to 70,000 clones listed, under 55% were seen once; the top ten hold about a sixth. The source material was CD8+ T cells sorted from blood, sampled at week 0. The sequence derives from a human donor with alopecia areata. This chain joins TRBV30 and TRBJ1-1; D unresolved. In DNA, the CDR3 is TGTGCCTGGGGCATCCCAAGCACTGAAGCTTTCTTT. The encoded protein is CAWGIPSTEAFF.